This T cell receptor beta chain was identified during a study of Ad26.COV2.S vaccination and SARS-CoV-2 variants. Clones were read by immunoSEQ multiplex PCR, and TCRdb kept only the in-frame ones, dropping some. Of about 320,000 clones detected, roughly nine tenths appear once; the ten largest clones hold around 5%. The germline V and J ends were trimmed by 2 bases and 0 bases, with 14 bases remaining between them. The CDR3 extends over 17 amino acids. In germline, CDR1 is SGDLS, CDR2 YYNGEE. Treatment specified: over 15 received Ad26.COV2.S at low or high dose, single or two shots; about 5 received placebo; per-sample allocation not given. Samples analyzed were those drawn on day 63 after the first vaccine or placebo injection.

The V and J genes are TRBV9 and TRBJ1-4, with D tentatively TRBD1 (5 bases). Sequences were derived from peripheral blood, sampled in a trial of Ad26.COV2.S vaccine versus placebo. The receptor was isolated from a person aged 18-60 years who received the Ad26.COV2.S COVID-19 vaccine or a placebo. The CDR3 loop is CASSVAGRLPTNEKLFF. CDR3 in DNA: TGTGCCAGCAGCGTGGCGGGGCGACTCCCAACTAATGAAAAACTGTTTTTT.